This passage covers 25 T cell receptor beta chains from one sample sequenced in a study of blood T cell repertoires in COVID-19. Sequencing was performed with immunoSEQ multiplex PCR; in TCRdb, only in-frame clones are kept and a portion is missing. The sample gives 100,000 to 150,000 clones, roughly 80% of which show up once; roughly 5.5% is in the top ten. The sample was peripheral blood. All receptors come from a man in his sixties with acute or convalescent COVID-19.

This clone was detected only a few times. V gene TRBV7-8 combines with J gene TRBJ2-7; tentatively, D is TRBD2 (5 bases). Germline values: CDR1 SGHVS, CDR2 FQNEAQ. The V gene lost 8 bases and the J gene lost 3 bases, with 17 bases spanning the gap. The CDR3 contains 14 residues. CDR3 nucleotides: TGTGCCAGCCGTCAAGAGGGTAATTTCTACGAGCAGTACTTC. Residues: CASRQEGNFYEQYF.

This chain connects TRBV18 to TRBJ1-2, with a tentative D call TRBD1 (6 bases). The V gene lost 2 bases and the J gene lost 5 bases, with 6 bases spanning the gap. The CDR3 is made up of 12 amino acids. The germline V gene encodes CDR1 KGHSH and CDR2 LQKENI. The CDR3 nucleotides read TGTGCCAGCTCACCAACAGGGTATGGCTACACCTTC. The encoded protein is CASSPTGYGYTF.

The V and J genes are TRBV25-1 and TRBJ2-7; 7 bases fit TRBD2. The CDR3 runs 14 residues. Looked up from germline, CDR1 is MGHDK and CDR2 is SYGVNS. The junction had 7 bases not matched to a gene; V was cut back by 6 bases and J by 2 bases. The CDR3 DNA reads as TGTGCCAGCAGGGGAGGGAACAGCCCCTACGAGCAGTACTTC. It specifies CASRGGNSPYEQYF.

The chain combines TRBV7-9 with TRBJ1-1, with D possibly being TRBD1 (6 bases). The CDR3 length is 15 residues. V dropped 0 bases and J dropped 1 base, with 9 bases sitting between them. Germline V gene sequence: CDR1 SEHNR, CDR2 FQNEAQ (reference sequence). For the CDR3, the DNA is TGTGCCAGCAGCTTAGCCGCAGGGGCGAACACTGAAGCTTTCTTT. Amino acids: CASSLAAGANTEAFF.

The V and J genes are TRBV6-6 and TRBJ2-7; 13 nucleotides agree with TRBD2. The V gene end was trimmed by 8 bases and the J gene end by 13 bases; junction bases not matched to a gene: 8. Germline CDR1 and CDR2: MNHNY and SVGAGI (reference sequence). The CDR3 length is 12 residues. The CDR3 loop reads CASRGTSGVTYF. The CDR3 nucleotides are TGTGCCAGCCGTGGGACTAGCGGGGTGACTTACTTC.

This clone came up once. The chain combines TRBV30 with TRBJ1-4; 9 bases are a match to TRBD1. V lost 4 bases to trimming and J lost 8 bases; unmatched junction nucleotides: 5. Per germline, CDR1 GTSNPN and CDR2 SVGIG (reference sequence). The CDR3 spans 13 residues. CDR3 in DNA: TGTGCCTGGAACAGGGGGCGGAACGAAAAACTGTTTTTT. This sequence encodes CAWNRGRNEKLFF.

This clone has at least ten counts. V is TRBV5-1 and J is TRBJ1-2, with no clear D. From germline, CDR1 is SGHRS and CDR2 YFSETQ. The CDR3 has 14 residues. The V end lost 3 bases, the J end lost 4 bases, and 13 bases lay between the germline ends. CDR3 in amino acids: CASSSTGQTYGYTF. The CDR3 nucleotides are TGCGCCAGCAGCTCCACTGGGCAGACCTATGGCTACACCTTC.

Remarks on this clone: Germline and junction disagree at one end, which may indicate a read error. The V gene is TRBV3-1 (or the pseudogene TRBV3-2), the J gene TRBJ1-2; D gene uncertain. CDR1 is LGHDT, CDR2 YNNKEL, per germline (reference sequence). The CDR3 is 13 amino acids. The chain's CDR3 is CASSFRTSQSSAF. DNA for the CDR3: TGTGCCAGCAGCTTCCGGACTTCCCAGTCGTCCGCCTTC.

The V and J genes are TRBV15 and TRBJ2-7; tentative D call: TRBD1 (5 bases). Trimming removed 1 base at V and 5 bases at J, with 12 bases between. The CDR3 has 14 amino acids. Germline V gives CDR1 LNHNV, CDR2 YYDKDF (reference sequence). CDR3 sequence: CATSRGGGRDEQYF. CDR3 coding DNA: TGTGCCACCAGCAGAGGGGGCGGTCGGGACGAGCAGTACTTC.

The CDR3 region is CASSQNNEQFF. DNA for the CDR3: TGTGCCAGCAGTCAAAACAATGAGCAGTTCTTC. This chain joins TRBV11-2 and TRBJ2-1; D not resolved. Per the germline V gene, CDR1 is SGHAT and CDR2 is FQNNGV. Trimming pared 6 bases from V and 5 bases from J, leaving 5 bases between. This CDR3 region has 11 residues.

The CDR3 sequence: CASSQEWEGGGELFF. Here the CDR3 DNA reads TGTGCCAGCAGCCAAGAGTGGGAGGGAGGCGGGGAGCTGTTTTTT. This chain joins TRBV3-1 (or the pseudogene TRBV3-2) and TRBJ2-2; 7 bases match TRBD2. Trimming at V came to 0 bases and at J to 7 bases, leaving 5 bases not matched to a gene. CDR3 length equals 15 residues. The V gene's germline CDR1 is LGHDT and CDR2 YNNKEL (reference sequence).

V gene TRBV27 combines with J gene TRBJ1-4; 10 bases agree with TRBD1. Germline CDR1 and CDR2: MNHEY and SMNVEV (reference sequence). Trimming at V came to 0 bases and at J to 10 bases, leaving 5 bases not matched to a gene. This CDR3 is 15 amino acids long. The CDR3 sequence is CASSLSDRGPLKLFF. CDR3 nucleotide sequence: TGTGCCAGCAGTTTATCAGACAGGGGGCCACTAAAACTGTTTTTT.

CDR3 residues: CASSFTVSTDTQYF. The CDR3 DNA follows: TGTGCCAGCAGCTTTACAGTTAGCACAGATACGCAGTATTTT. V is TRBV7-2 and J is TRBJ2-3, with D unclear. Germline V gives CDR1 SGHTA, CDR2 FQGNSA. This CDR3 has 14 residues. V lost 3 bases to trimming and J lost 0 bases, with 7 bases between them.

The chain uses TRBV4-1 and TRBJ2-3; 10 bases map to TRBD2. Germline V gene sequence: CDR1 MGHRA, CDR2 YSYEKL. This CDR3 contains 16 residues. Unmatched junction bases numbered 7, after V lost 0 bases and J lost 7 bases. The CDR3 loop is CASSQDERGGINTQYF. For the CDR3, the DNA is TGCGCCAGCAGCCAAGATGAGCGGGGGGGCATTAATACGCAGTATTTT.

The J gene is TRBJ2-7, the V gene TRBV19, with a tentative D call TRBD1 (6 bases). Germline CDR1 and CDR2: LNHDA and SQIVND (reference sequence). The CDR3 covers 14 residues. V was cut by 7 bases and J by 2 bases, with 15 bases left in between. DNA for the CDR3: TGTGCCAGTAACGCCCAGGGACATCCCTACGAGCAGTACTTC. Encoded protein: CASNAQGHPYEQYF.

This clone was seen a handful of times. This rearrangement joins TRBV19 to TRBJ2-2; 7 bases line up with TRBD1. The V gene's germline CDR1 is LNHDA and CDR2 SQIVND (reference sequence). V dropped 6 bases and J dropped 1; count of bases not matched to a gene: 5. The CDR3 spans 15 residues. CDR3 loop: CASRTGTENTGELFF. The CDR3 coding sequence is TGTGCCAGTAGGACCGGGACAGAGAACACCGGGGAGCTGTTTTTT.

The genes are TRBV5-1 and TRBJ2-6; D remains ambiguous. CDR3 length: 16 amino acids. Germline assignment: CDR1 SGHRS and CDR2 YFSETQ. Deletions cut 1 base from V and 4 bases from J, with 12 bases between. CDR3 sequence: CASSLYPAGGANVLTF. For the CDR3, the DNA is TGCGCCAGCAGCTTGTACCCTGCAGGAGGGGCCAACGTCCTGACTTTC.

This clone occurred a few times. This sequence joins TRBV7-6 and TRBJ2-7, with D tentatively TRBD1 (5 bases). V lost 1 base, J lost 2 bases, and 12 bases lay in between. The germline CDR1 and CDR2 sequences are SGHVS and FNYEAQ. This CDR3 has 15 residues. CDR3 sequence: CASSLESEGAYEQYF. In nucleotides, the CDR3 is TGTGCCAGCAGCTTAGAGAGTGAAGGGGCCTACGAGCAGTACTTC.

This clone was observed a handful of times. The rearrangement joins TRBV6-5 to TRBJ1-2; no reliable D call. V shed 6 bases and J shed 5 bases, with 19 bases lying between them. The germline V gene has CDR1 MNHEY and CDR2 SVGAGI. The CDR3 is 15 amino acids. CDR3 in amino acids: CASSPDHLVPYGYTF. DNA for the CDR3: TGTGCCAGCAGCCCCGATCACCTAGTCCCGTATGGCTACACCTTC.

The sample holds a few counts of this clone. In DNA form, the CDR3 reads TGTGCCAGCAGCGTACAGGGGGTGAACACTGAAGCTTTCTTT. Its protein is CASSVQGVNTEAFF. The chain joins TRBV9 to TRBJ1-1; 7 nucleotides line up with TRBD1. CDR1 SGDLS and CDR2 YYNGEE come from the germline V gene. The ends lost 1 base at V and 0 bases at J; junction bases unmatched: 0. This CDR3 comprises 14 residues.

This clone was observed once. V usage is TRBV5-4 and J usage is TRBJ2-2, with D possibly TRBD1 on 6 matching bases. CDR3 length: 16 amino acids. Trimming left V 4 bases short and J 4 bases short, with 17 bases between. Germline V gives CDR1 SGHNT, CDR2 YYREEE (reference sequence). The CDR3 nucleotides read TGTGCCAGCAGCGTGGGGACAAGGGGGACCACCGGGGAGCTGTTTTTT. It translates to CASSVGTRGTTGELFF.

The J gene is TRBJ1-2, the V gene TRBV7-9; the match to TRBD1 covers 7 bases. The V gene's germline CDR1 is SEHNR and CDR2 FQNEAQ (reference sequence). The CDR3 totals 14 residues. With 3 bases clipped from V and 6 bases from J, the junction kept 7 bases outside the gene matches. The CDR3 region is CASSLGQSLHGYTF. In DNA form, the CDR3 reads TGTGCCAGCAGCTTGGGACAGTCGTTGCATGGCTACACCTTC.

The chain joins TRBV6-4 to TRBJ1-1, with 7 bases lining up with TRBD1. The germline CDR1 and CDR2 sequences are MRHNA and SNTAGT. The length of the CDR3 is 14 residues. V was pared by 4 bases and J by 5 bases, with 7 bases of the junction left unmatched. The CDR3 reads CASSAVGGRTEAFF. In DNA, the CDR3 is TGTGCCAGCAGTGCCGTAGGGGGCAGAACTGAAGCTTTCTTT.

J is TRBJ1-1 and V is TRBV19; TRBD1 is a possible D gene (6 bases). Germline loops: CDR1 LNHDA, CDR2 SQIVND (reference sequence). V dropped 7 bases and J dropped 3 bases, with 15 bases sitting between them. The CDR3 spans 14 residues. CDR3: CASTLTGTYTEAFF. The CDR3 DNA reads as TGTGCCAGTACCCTCACAGGGACGTACACTGAAGCTTTCTTT.

The V and J genes are TRBV15 and TRBJ2-1; perhaps TRBD2 as D (7 bases). CDR3 length: 16 amino acids. Germline CDR1 LNHNV, CDR2 YYDKDF (reference sequence). V lost 0 bases, J lost 7 bases, and 16 bases lay in between. The CDR3 here is CATSRDAGATVNEQFF. The DNA for the CDR3 is TGTGCCACCAGCAGAGATGCGGGGGCTACTGTGAATGAGCAGTTCTTC.